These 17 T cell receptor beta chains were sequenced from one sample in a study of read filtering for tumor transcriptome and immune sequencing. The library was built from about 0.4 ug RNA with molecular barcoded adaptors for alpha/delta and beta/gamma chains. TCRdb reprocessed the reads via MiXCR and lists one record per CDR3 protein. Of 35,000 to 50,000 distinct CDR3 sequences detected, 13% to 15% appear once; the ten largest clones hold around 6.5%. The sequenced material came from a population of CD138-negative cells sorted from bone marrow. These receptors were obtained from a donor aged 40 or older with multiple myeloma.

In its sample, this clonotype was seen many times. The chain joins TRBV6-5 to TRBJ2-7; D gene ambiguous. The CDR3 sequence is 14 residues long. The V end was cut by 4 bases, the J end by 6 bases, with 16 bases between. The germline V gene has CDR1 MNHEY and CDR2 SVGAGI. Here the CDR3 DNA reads TGTGCCAGCAGTTCCCCCGTGACCAGCTCCGAGCAGTACTTC. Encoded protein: CASSSPVTSSEQYF.

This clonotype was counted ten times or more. CDR3: CAIRGRGLDTEAFF. The CDR3 coding sequence is TGTGCCATCAGAGGCCGGGGCCTGGACACTGAAGCTTTCTTT. J is TRBJ1-1 and V is TRBV10-3; D is possibly TRBD1 (5 bases). In germline, CDR1 is ENHRY, CDR2 SYGVKD. The CDR3 is 14 amino acids. With 6 bases removed from V and 3 bases from J, the gap between germline ends came to 14 bases.

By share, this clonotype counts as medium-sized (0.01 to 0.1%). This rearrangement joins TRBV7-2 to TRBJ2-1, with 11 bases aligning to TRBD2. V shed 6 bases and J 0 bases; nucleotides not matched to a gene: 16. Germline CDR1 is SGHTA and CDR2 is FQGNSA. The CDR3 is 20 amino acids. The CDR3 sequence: CASSTIQSPLAGGSYNEQFF. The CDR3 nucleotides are TGTGCCAGCAGTACTATTCAATCACCTCTAGCGGGAGGCTCCTACAATGAGCAGTTCTTC.

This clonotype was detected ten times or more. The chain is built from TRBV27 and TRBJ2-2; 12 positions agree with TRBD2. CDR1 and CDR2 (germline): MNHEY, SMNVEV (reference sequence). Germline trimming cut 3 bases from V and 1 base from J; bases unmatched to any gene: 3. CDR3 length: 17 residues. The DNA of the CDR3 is TGTGCCAGCAGTTTTCCGGGACTAGCGGGGAACACCGGGGAGCTGTTTTTT. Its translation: CASSFPGLAGNTGELFF.

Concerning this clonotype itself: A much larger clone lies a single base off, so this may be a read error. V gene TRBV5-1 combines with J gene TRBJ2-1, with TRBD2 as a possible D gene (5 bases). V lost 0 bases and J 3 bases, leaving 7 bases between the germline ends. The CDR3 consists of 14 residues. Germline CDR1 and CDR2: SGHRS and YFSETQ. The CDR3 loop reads CASSLARDYNEQFF. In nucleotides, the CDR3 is TGCGCCAGCAGCTTGGCCCGGGACTACAATGAGCAGTTCTTC.

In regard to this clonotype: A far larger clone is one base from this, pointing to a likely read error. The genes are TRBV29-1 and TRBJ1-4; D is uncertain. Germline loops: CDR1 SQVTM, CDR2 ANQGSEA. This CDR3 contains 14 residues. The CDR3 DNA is TGCAGCGTTGAAGATACCCAGAACCCAGATACGCGGTATTTT. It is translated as CSVEDTQNPDTRYF.

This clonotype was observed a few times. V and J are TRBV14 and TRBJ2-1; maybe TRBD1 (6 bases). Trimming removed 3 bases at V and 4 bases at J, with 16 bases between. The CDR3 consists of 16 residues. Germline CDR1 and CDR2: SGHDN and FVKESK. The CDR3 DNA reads TGTGCCAGCAGCCACTCAACAGGGATTCGTTACAATGAGCAGTTCTTC. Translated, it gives CASSHSTGIRYNEQFF.

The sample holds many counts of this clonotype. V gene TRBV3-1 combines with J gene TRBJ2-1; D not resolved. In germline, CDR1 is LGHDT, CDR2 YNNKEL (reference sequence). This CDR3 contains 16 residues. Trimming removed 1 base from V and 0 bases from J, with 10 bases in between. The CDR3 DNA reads TGTGCCAGCAGCCAAGTAGGGTACCCCTCCTACAATGAGCAGTTCTTC. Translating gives CASSQVGYPSYNEQFF.

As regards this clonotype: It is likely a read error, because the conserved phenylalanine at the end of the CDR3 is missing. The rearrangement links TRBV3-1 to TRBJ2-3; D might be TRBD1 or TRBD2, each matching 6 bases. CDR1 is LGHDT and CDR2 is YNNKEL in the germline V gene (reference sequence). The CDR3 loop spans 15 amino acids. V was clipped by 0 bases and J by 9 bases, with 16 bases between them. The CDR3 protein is CASSQDTGARGTQYS. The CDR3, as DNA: TGTGCCAGCAGCCAAGACACGGGGGCAAGGGGGACGCAGTATTCT.

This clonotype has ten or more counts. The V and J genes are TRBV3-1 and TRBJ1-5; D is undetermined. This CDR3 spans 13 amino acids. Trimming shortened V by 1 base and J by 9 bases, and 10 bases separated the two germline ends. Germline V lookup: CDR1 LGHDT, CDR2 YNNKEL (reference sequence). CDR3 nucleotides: TGTGCCAGCAGCCAAGGAGTTTTGGGGCCCCAGCATTTT. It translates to CASSQGVLGPQHF.

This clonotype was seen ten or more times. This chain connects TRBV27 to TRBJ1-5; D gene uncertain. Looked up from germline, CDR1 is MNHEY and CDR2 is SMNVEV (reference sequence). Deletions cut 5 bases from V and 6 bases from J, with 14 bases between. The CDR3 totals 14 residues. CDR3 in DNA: TGTGCCAGCAGTCCGAGCATAGGGTTTCAGCCCCAGCATTTT. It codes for CASSPSIGFQPQHF.

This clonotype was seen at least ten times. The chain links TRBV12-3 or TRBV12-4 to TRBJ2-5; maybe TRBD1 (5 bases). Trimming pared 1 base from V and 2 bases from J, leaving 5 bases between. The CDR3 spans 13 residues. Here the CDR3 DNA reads TGTGCCAGCAGTTTAGGACAGCAAGAGACCCAGTACTTC. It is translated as CASSLGQQETQYF.

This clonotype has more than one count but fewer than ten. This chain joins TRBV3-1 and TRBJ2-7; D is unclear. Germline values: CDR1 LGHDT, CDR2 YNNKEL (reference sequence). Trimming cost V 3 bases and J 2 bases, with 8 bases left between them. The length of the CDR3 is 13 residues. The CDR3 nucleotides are TGTGCCAGCAGCCATCCCGGTCCCTACGAGCAGTACTTC. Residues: CASSHPGPYEQYF.

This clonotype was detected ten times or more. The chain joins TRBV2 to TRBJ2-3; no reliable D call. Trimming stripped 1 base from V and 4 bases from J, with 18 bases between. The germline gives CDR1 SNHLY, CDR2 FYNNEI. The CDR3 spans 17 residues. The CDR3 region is CASSEGKWITLSDTQYF. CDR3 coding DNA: TGTGCCAGCAGTGAAGGGAAGTGGATAACACTGTCAGATACGCAGTATTTT.

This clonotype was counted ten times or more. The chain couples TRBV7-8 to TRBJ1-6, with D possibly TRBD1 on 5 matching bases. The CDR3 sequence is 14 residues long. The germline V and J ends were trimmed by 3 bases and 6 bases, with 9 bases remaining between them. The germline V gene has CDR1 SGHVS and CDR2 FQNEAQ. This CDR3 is CASSLGQLNSPLHF. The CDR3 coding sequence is TGTGCCAGCAGCTTGGGGCAGCTTAATTCACCCCTCCACTTT.

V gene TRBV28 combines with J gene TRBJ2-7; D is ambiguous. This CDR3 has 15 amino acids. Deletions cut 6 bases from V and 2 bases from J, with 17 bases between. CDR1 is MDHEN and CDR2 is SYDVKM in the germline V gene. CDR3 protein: CASRSRVYRPYEQYF. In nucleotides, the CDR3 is TGTGCCAGCAGATCCCGGGTATATAGGCCCTACGAGCAGTACTTC.

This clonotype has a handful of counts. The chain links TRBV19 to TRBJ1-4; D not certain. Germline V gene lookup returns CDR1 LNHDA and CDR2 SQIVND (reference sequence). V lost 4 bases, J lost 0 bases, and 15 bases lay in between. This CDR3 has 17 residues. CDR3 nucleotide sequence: TGTGCCAGTAGTAAAGGGTTCGACGCTGCAACTAATGAAAAACTGTTTTTT. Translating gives CASSKGFDAATNEKLFF.